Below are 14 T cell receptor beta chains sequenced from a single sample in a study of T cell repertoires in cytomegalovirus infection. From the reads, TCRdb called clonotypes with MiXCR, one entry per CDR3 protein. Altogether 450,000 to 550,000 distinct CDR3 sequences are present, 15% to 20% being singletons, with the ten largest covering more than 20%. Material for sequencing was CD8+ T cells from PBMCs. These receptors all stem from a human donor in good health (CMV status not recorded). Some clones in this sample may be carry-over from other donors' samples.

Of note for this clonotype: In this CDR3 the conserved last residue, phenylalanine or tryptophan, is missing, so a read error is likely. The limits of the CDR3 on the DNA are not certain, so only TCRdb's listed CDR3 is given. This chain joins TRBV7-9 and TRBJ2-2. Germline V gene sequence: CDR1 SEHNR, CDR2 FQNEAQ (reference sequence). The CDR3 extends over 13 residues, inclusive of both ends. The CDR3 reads CASSPKNTGELVL.

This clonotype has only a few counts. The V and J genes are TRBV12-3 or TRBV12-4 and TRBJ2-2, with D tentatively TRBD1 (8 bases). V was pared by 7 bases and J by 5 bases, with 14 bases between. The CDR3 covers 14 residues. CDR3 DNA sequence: TGTGCCAGCAAGGACAGGGAGGGGACCGGGGAGCTGTTTTTT. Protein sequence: CASKDREGTGELFF.

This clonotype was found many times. The CDR3 nucleotides are TGTGCCAGCCGGACGATGAACAATGAGCAGTTCTTC. Its protein is CASRTMNNEQFF. The V call is TRBV6-1, the J call TRBJ2-1; D uncertain. The CDR3 spans 12 residues. Trimming cost V 8 bases and J 5 bases, with 10 bases left between them. CDR1 and CDR2 from the germline V gene are MNHNS and SASEGT.

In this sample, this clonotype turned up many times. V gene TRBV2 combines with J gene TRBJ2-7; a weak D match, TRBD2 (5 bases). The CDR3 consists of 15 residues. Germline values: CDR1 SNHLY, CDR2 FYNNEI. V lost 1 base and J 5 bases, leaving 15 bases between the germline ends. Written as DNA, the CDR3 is TGTGCCAGCAGTGAAGGCGCTACTAGAATCCACGAGCAGTACTTC. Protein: CASSEGATRIHEQYF.

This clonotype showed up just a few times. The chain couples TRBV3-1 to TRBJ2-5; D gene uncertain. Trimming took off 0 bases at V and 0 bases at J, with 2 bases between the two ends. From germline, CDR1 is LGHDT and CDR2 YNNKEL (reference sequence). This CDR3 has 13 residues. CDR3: CASSQENQETQYF. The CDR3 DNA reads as TGTGCCAGCAGCCAAGAGAACCAAGAGACCCAGTACTTC.

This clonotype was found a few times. In DNA form, the CDR3 reads TGTGCCAGCAGTCCAGGGTTCACCGGGGAGCTGTTTTTT. Its translation: CASSPGFTGELFF. This sequence joins TRBV7-9 and TRBJ2-2, with D possibly TRBD1 on 5 matching bases. Trimming pared 6 bases from V and 4 bases from J, leaving 9 bases between. This CDR3 has 13 amino acids. The germline V gene encodes CDR1 SEHNR and CDR2 FQNEAQ (reference sequence).

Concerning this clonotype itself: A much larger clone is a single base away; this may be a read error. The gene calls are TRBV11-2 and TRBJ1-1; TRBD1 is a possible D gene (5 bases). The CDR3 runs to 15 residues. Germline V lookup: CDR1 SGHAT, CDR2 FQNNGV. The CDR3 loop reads CASSLDPGLDTKAFF. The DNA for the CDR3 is TGTGCCAGCAGCTTAGATCCAGGGCTGGACACTAAAGCTTTCTTT.

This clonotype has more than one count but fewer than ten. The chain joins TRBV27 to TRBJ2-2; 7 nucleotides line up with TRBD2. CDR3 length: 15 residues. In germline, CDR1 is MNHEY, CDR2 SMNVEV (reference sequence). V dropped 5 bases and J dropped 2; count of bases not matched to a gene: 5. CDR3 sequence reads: CASSHSSGNTGELFF. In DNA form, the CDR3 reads TGTGCCAGCAGTCACTCTAGCGGCAACACCGGGGAGCTGTTTTTT.

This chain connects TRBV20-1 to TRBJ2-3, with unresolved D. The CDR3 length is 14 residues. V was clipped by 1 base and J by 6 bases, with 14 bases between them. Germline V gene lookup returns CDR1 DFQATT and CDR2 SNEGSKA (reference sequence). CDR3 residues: CSARGPWRKDTQYF. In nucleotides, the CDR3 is TGCAGTGCTAGAGGCCCCTGGAGAAAGGATACGCAGTATTTT.

CDR3 in amino acids: CASSFKRESGTDTQYF. The CDR3 DNA sequence: TGTGCCAGCAGCTTCAAGCGGGAAAGTGGCACAGATACGCAGTATTTT. V and J are TRBV5-4 and TRBJ2-3, with 7 bases aligning to TRBD2. The CDR3 spans 16 residues. V shed 2 bases, J shed 1 base, and the junction held 7 bases outside the gene matches. Germline values: CDR1 SGHNT, CDR2 YYREEE (reference sequence).

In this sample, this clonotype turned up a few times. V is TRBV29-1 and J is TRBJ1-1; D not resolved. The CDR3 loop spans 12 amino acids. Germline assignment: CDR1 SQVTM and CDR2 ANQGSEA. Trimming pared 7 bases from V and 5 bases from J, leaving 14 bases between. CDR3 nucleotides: TGCAGCGCAGTCGGGCTGAGGACTGAAGCTTTCTTT. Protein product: CSAVGLRTEAFF.

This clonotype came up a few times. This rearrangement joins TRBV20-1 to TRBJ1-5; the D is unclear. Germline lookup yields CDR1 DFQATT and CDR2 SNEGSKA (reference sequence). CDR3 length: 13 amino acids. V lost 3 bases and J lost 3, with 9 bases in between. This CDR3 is CSASLDPNQPQHF. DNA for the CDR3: TGCAGTGCTAGTTTAGACCCCAATCAGCCCCAGCATTTT.

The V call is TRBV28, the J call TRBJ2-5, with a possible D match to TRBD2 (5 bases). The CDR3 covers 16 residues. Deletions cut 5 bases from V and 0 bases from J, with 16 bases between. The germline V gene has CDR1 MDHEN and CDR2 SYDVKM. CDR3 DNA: TGTGCCAGCAGTCCCGGAGGCATGACGTACCAAGAGACCCAGTACTTC. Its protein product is CASSPGGMTYQETQYF.

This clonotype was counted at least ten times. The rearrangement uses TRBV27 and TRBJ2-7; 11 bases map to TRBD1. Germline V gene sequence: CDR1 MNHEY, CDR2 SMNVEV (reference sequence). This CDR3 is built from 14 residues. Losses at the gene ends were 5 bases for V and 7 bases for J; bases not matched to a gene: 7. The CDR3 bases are TGTGCCAGCAGTCCCCGGGACAGGGGGTGGGAGCAGTACTTC. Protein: CASSPRDRGWEQYF.